Listed below are T cell receptor beta chains from one sample, sequenced in a study of Tregs in tolerant kidney transplant recipients. The method was immunoSEQ multiplex PCR; TCRdb's version includes in-frame clones alone and lacks a portion of them. Here the sample spans 50,000 to 85,000 clones, roughly 92% being singletons. Material: CD8+ T cells from blood, obtained before the transplant. These receptor sequences come from a human donor who received a combined kidney and bone marrow transplant. Each CDR3 is given with its conserved first and last residue. Each record gives: clone size, V gene, J gene, D gene, CDR3 protein, CDR3 DNA. A D gene is named only where the DNA matches it firmly. Clone size is shown for a subset of rows, as once, few, many or a class of expanded clone.

.	TRBV30	TRBJ2-7	TRBD1	CAWSAGTGSYEQYF	TGTGCCTGGAGCGCGGGGACAGGGTCTTACGAGCAGTACTTC
once	TRBV13	TRBJ1-5	TRBD1	CASSPGTVAQPQHF	TGTGCCAGCAGCCCAGGGACAGTAGCTCAGCCCCAGCATTTT
.	TRBV7-3	TRBJ2-7	.	CASSLGVGLAYEQYF	TGTGCCAGCAGCTTAGGGGTAGGGCTAGCGTACGAGCAGTACTTC
.	TRBV7-9	TRBJ2-4	TRBD1	CASSLEMGDRANIQYF	TGTGCCAGCAGCTTAGAAATGGGGGACAGGGCTAACATTCAGTACTTC
.	TRBV5-6	TRBJ2-3	TRBD1	CASSTGQGRTDTQYF	TGTGCCAGCAGCACGGGACAGGGGAGAACAGATACGCAGTATTTT
.	TRBV5-8	TRBJ1-6	TRBD1	CASPGQGSYNSPLHF	TGTGCCAGCCCGGGACAGGGATCCTATAATTCACCCCTCCACTTT
.	TRBV4-2	TRBJ1-1	.	CASSPPAGDNTEAFF	TGTGCCAGCAGCCCCCCCGCGGGAGATAACACTGAAGCTTTCTTT
once	TRBV28	TRBJ2-3	TRBD1	CASRGGLPDTQYF	TGTGCCAGCAGAGGGGGCCTCCCAGATACGCAGTATTTT
.	TRBV5-1	TRBJ1-1	TRBD1	CASSSTLRGQGSTEAFF	TGCGCCAGCAGCTCAACCCTCCGGGGACAGGGGAGCACTGAAGCTTTCTTT
.	TRBV6-1	TRBJ2-3	TRBD2	CASVQLAGDPDTQYF	TGTGCCAGCGTTCAACTAGCGGGGGATCCAGATACGCAGTATTTT